Each of the 28 T cell receptor beta chains below was sequenced from the same sample in a study of T-cell memory formation after mild COVID-19. From the 5' RACE reads, TCRdb called clonotypes with MiXCR, one entry per CDR3 protein. The sample yields fewer than 600,000 distinct CDR3 sequences, roughly 20% seen once. The sequencing input was PBMCs or a T cell subset sorted from them (not recorded which). The receptor source for this set is an adult woman who had mild COVID-19 (a few samples of this study predate the infection). Cell type and time point are not known.

This clonotype was seen a few times. The chain combines TRBV12-3 or TRBV12-4 with TRBJ1-2; D call uncertain. The CDR3 length is 13 residues. Between the trimmed V and J ends, which lost 5 bases and 5 bases, there was a span of 12 bases. In DNA, the CDR3 is TGTGCCAGCAGTCCCGTCGGACCTTATGGCTACACCTTC. Amino acid sequence: CASSPVGPYGYTF.

The chain carries TRBV15 and TRBJ2-7; the D is unclear. This CDR3 has 12 residues. Trimming stripped 8 bases from V and 6 bases from J, with 14 bases between. Germline CDR1 reads LNHNV; CDR2 reads YYDKDF (reference sequence). The CDR3 region is CATEGHMGEQYF. The CDR3 region has the DNA TGTGCCACCGAAGGGCATATGGGCGAGCAGTACTTC.

This clonotype appeared a few times. V and J are TRBV3-1 and TRBJ2-1; TRBD2 matches 9 bases. This CDR3 is 15 amino acids long. CDR1 and CDR2 (germline): LGHDT, YNNKEL (reference sequence). The J segment lost 6 bases and the V segment lost 3 bases, leaving 6 bases of the junction unmatched. The CDR3 is CASSQRSGGTNEQFF. The CDR3 nucleotides are TGTGCCAGCAGCCAGAGAAGCGGGGGGACCAATGAGCAGTTCTTC.

V gene TRBV4-3 combines with J gene TRBJ1-1, with D possibly TRBD1 on 6 matching bases. The germline V gene has CDR1 LGHNA and CDR2 YSLEER. This CDR3 has 14 residues. Trimming stripped 0 bases from V and 4 bases from J, with 9 bases between. The DNA for the CDR3 is TGCGCCAGCAGCCAAGATACAGGGTCCACTGAAGCTTTCTTT. Its protein product is CASSQDTGSTEAFF.

This clonotype was detected many times. The rearrangement joins TRBV3-1 to TRBJ2-3; 7 nucleotides match TRBD2. CDR3 length equals 14 residues. The ends lost 4 bases at V and 2 bases at J; junction bases unmatched: 3. Germline V gene sequence: CDR1 LGHDT, CDR2 YNNKEL (reference sequence). The DNA for the CDR3 is TGTGCCAGCAGCCCGCGGGGGACCACAGATACGCAGTATTTT. Its protein is CASSPRGTTDTQYF.

The rearrangement links TRBV2 to TRBJ2-7; D unclear. Trimming removed 6 bases from V and 0 bases from J, with 9 bases in between. This CDR3 spans 13 amino acids. The V gene's germline CDR1 is SNHLY and CDR2 FYNNEI. The DNA of the CDR3 is TGTGCCAGCAGAGGAGAGACCTCCTACGAGCAGTACTTC. Its translation: CASRGETSYEQYF.

This clonotype was seen ten or more times. The V gene is TRBV7-6, the J gene TRBJ2-7; 11 positions match TRBD2. Germline CDR1 SGHVS, CDR2 FNYEAQ. This CDR3 is 15 amino acids long. V was clipped by 4 bases and J by 2 bases; unmatched bases: 4. CDR3 nucleotides: TGTGCCAGCAGCTACGGGACTAGCGGAACCTACGAGCAGTACTTC. Its translation: CASSYGTSGTYEQYF.

This clonotype appeared a few times. The chain joins TRBV24-1 to TRBJ2-7; tentatively, D is TRBD1 (6 bases). This CDR3 contains 14 residues. V was pared by 3 bases and J by 1 base, with 9 bases between. The germline V gene has CDR1 KGHDR and CDR2 SFDVKD. The CDR3 spells CATSDAGTSYEQYF. As DNA, the CDR3 is TGTGCCACCAGTGATGCCGGGACATCCTACGAGCAGTACTTC.

The CDR3 nucleotides read TGCGCCAGCAGTGAGGCAGGGGAATACGAGCAGTACTTC. Its protein is CASSEAGEYEQYF. The rearrangement uses TRBV10-2 and TRBJ2-7, with D maybe TRBD1 (6 bases). Germline V gene sequence: CDR1 WSHSY, CDR2 SAAADI. With 2 bases removed from V and 4 bases from J, the gap between germline ends came to 9 bases. The length of the CDR3 is 13 residues.

CDR3 DNA: TGTGCCAGCAGCTCCCCTCGCGAGCAGTACTTC. It is translated as CASSSPREQYF. The chain employs TRBV28 and TRBJ2-7, with D uncertain. V lost 6 bases to trimming and J lost 6 bases, with 9 bases between them. In germline, CDR1 is MDHEN, CDR2 SYDVKM. CDR3 size: 11 residues.

The table lists this clonotype with a few counts. This chain uses TRBV30 with TRBJ2-3; 8 nucleotides match TRBD2. The CDR3 is 15 residues long. Per the germline V gene, CDR1 is GTSNPN and CDR2 is SVGIG (reference sequence). Unmatched junction bases numbered 11, after V lost 7 bases and J lost 2 bases. The CDR3 DNA reads TGTGCCTCCGGGGGGGGCGCAGGGGACACAGATACGCAGTATTTT. Translated: CASGGGAGDTDTQYF.

On this clonotype itself: This sequence may be a read error, since a much larger clone differs from it by one base. The rearrangement joins TRBV7-3 to TRBJ2-2; 9 positions match TRBD2. CDR3 length: 18 residues. Germline assignment: CDR1 SGHTA and CDR2 FQGTGA. CDR3 loop: CASSLEPLAGWNTGEMFF. DNA for the CDR3: TGTGCCAGCAGCTTGGAGCCTCTAGCGGGATGGAACACCGGGGAGATGTTTTTT.

The chain carries TRBV20-1 and TRBJ2-3; the D is unclear. CDR3 length: 13 amino acids. The germline V gene encodes CDR1 DFQATT and CDR2 SNEGSKA (reference sequence). V dropped 1 base and J dropped 2 bases, with 7 bases sitting between them. CDR3 loop: CSARVGLTDTQYF. The DNA for the CDR3 is TGCAGTGCTAGAGTCGGCCTCACAGATACGCAGTATTTT.

This clonotype turned up a few times. The chain carries TRBV29-1 and TRBJ2-7; tentative D call: TRBD2 (5 bases). The CDR3 totals 14 residues. Trimming left V 3 bases short and J 2 bases short, with 14 bases between. From germline, CDR1 is SQVTM and CDR2 ANQGSEA. CDR3 DNA sequence: TGCAGCGTTGAGGGTCCAGGACTCCCCTACGAGCAGTACTTC. This gives the protein CSVEGPGLPYEQYF.

The gene calls are TRBV25-1 and TRBJ2-2, with D perhaps matching TRBD1 (6 bases). Germline CDR1 MGHDK, CDR2 SYGVNS. The CDR3 has 14 amino acids. The V end lost 6 bases, the J end lost 6 bases, and 14 bases lay between the germline ends. The CDR3, as DNA: TGTGCCAGCAGCGACACAGGGTTGTCCGGGGAGCTGTTTTTT. Its translation: CASSDTGLSGELFF.

The V and J genes are TRBV11-2 and TRBJ1-2, with unresolved D. The CDR3 runs to 14 residues. Germline V gene sequence: CDR1 SGHAT, CDR2 FQNNGV. Between the trimmed V and J ends, which lost 1 base and 8 bases, there was a span of 14 bases. Written as DNA, the CDR3 is TGTGCCAGCAGCTTAGGTCCTGGTGCCTCGGGCTACACCTTC. This sequence encodes CASSLGPGASGYTF. Full variable domain (rest looked up from reference TRBV11-2 and TRBJ1-2): EAGVAQSPRYKIIEKRQSVAFWCNPISGHATLYWYQQILGQGPKLLIQFQNNGVVDDSQLPKDRFSAERLKGVDSTLKIQPAKLEDSAVYLCASSLGPGASGYTFGSGTRLTVV.

This clonotype was detected a few times. The chain has TRBV14 and TRBJ1-1; D unresolved. V was shortened by 0 bases and J by 7 bases, with 15 bases between the two germline ends. From germline, CDR1 is SGHDN and CDR2 FVKESK. The CDR3 has 15 residues. CDR3 amino acids: CASSQDRTPEGEAFF. The CDR3 DNA reads as TGTGCCAGCAGCCAAGATAGAACACCCGAGGGTGAAGCTTTCTTT.

This clonotype has more than one count but fewer than ten. The CDR3 coding sequence is TGTGCCAGCAGGCCCAGTCTCTACGAGCAGTACTTC. The encoded protein is CASRPSLYEQYF. This chain uses TRBV2 with TRBJ2-7; D uncertain. CDR3 length equals 12 residues. Per the germline V gene, CDR1 is SNHLY and CDR2 is FYNNEI. Trimming removed 6 bases from V and 3 bases from J, with 9 bases in between. The whole variable domain, filled in from reference TRBV2 and TRBJ2-7, reads EPEVTQTPSHQVTQMGQEVILRCVPISNHLYFYWYRQILGQKVEFLVSFYNNEISEKSEIFDDQFSVERPDGSNFTLKIRSTKLEDSAMYFCASRPSLYEQYFGPGTRLTVT.

This rearrangement joins TRBV10-3 to TRBJ1-1; D gene unclear. CDR1 is ENHRY, CDR2 SYGVKD, per germline. CDR3 length: 13 amino acids. With 3 bases removed from V and 2 bases from J, the gap between germline ends came to 7 bases. The CDR3 reads CAISEGRNTEAFF. In nucleotides, the CDR3 is TGTGCCATCAGTGAAGGCAGAAACACTGAAGCTTTCTTT.

J is TRBJ2-6 and V is TRBV6-5, with unresolved D. CDR3 length equals 18 residues. Germline V gene data show CDR1 as MNHEY and CDR2 as SVGAGI. Trimming shortened V by 7 bases and J by 0 bases, and 19 bases separated the two germline ends. The CDR3 here is CASTSRHSSYSGANVLTF. The CDR3 DNA sequence: TGTGCCAGCACCTCACGACACTCCAGTTACTCTGGGGCCAACGTCCTGACTTTC.

The rearrangement joins TRBV5-1 to TRBJ2-2; D is perhaps TRBD1 or TRBD2 (5 bases each). Germline V gene lookup returns CDR1 SGHRS and CDR2 YFSETQ. This CDR3 is 15 amino acids long. V gave up 0 bases and J gave up 4 bases, with 10 bases separating them. The CDR3 here is CASSLATGTTGELFF. CDR3 DNA sequence: TGCGCCAGCAGCTTGGCCACCGGGACCACCGGGGAGCTGTTTTTT.

This clonotype occurred a few times. The CDR3 loop reads CASSLKTSTSTDTQYF. The CDR3 bases are TGCGCCAGCAGCTTGAAGACTAGCACTAGCACAGATACGCAGTATTTT. The chain couples TRBV5-1 to TRBJ2-3; TRBD2 aligns across 7 bases. The CDR3 consists of 16 residues. The V gene end was trimmed by 1 base and the J gene end by 0 bases; junction bases not matched to a gene: 5. CDR1 SGHRS and CDR2 YFSETQ come from the germline V gene.

The chain links TRBV6-2 or TRBV6-3 to TRBJ2-2; 16 bases align to TRBD2. The CDR3 has 19 residues. The V and J ends lost 0 bases and 7 bases, in that order; junction bases with no gene match: 8. Per the germline V gene, CDR1 is MNHEY and CDR2 is SVGEGT. The CDR3 protein is CASSYSGTSGRAEGGELFF. The CDR3 bases are TGTGCCAGCAGTTACTCAGGGACTAGCGGGAGGGCCGAAGGCGGGGAGCTGTTTTTT.

Only a few counts were recorded for this clonotype. The genes are TRBV7-6 and TRBJ2-1, with 9 bases fitting TRBD2. The CDR3 runs to 18 residues. The J segment lost 3 bases and the V segment lost 6 bases, leaving 15 bases of the junction unmatched. CDR1 SGHVS and CDR2 FNYEAQ come from the germline V gene. CDR3: CASSFALAGSSLYNEQFF. CDR3 nucleotides: TGTGCCAGCAGTTTTGCCCTAGCGGGATCCTCCCTCTACAATGAGCAGTTCTTC.

The chain combines TRBV6-5 with TRBJ2-3, with 7 bases identical to TRBD2. Germline V CDR1 and CDR2: MNHEY, SVGAGI. The V gene end was trimmed by 6 bases and the J gene end by 4 bases; junction bases not matched to a gene: 7. This CDR3 has 14 residues. The CDR3 DNA follows: TGTGCCAGCAGCCACCTACGGGGGGCAGATACGCAGTATTTT. Its translation: CASSHLRGADTQYF.

The rearrangement joins TRBV18 to TRBJ1-4, with D possibly TRBD1 on 6 matching bases. Germline assignment: CDR1 KGHSH and CDR2 LQKENI. CDR3 size: 15 residues. With 5 bases removed from V and 8 bases from J, the gap between germline ends came to 18 bases. For the CDR3, the DNA is TGTGCCAGCTCAACCCTAGCACAGGGAGGAGAAAAACTGTTTTTT. Protein sequence: CASSTLAQGGEKLFF.

This clonotype has more than one count but fewer than ten. V usage is TRBV25-1 and J usage is TRBJ2-2; D could derive from TRBD1 or TRBD2 (6 bases each). Between the trimmed V and J ends, which lost 4 bases and 4 bases, there was a span of 25 bases. This CDR3 is 19 amino acids long. Per germline, CDR1 MGHDK and CDR2 SYGVNS. This chain's CDR3 is CASSGGPFGGQGSTGELFF. The CDR3 DNA follows: TGTGCCAGCAGTGGGGGACCTTTCGGGGGCCAGGGGTCCACCGGGGAGCTGTTTTTT. The full variable domain, in which reference TRBV25-1 and TRBJ2-2 provide the parts outside the CDR3, is EADIYQTPRYLVIGTGKKITLECSQTMGHDKMYWYQQDPGMELHLIHYSYGVNSTEKGDLSSESTVSRIRTEHFPLTLESARPSHTSQYLCASSGGPFGGQGSTGELFFGEGSRLTVL.

The CDR3 loop is CASSSNTGTKNIQYF. CDR3 in DNA: TGTGCCAGCAGCTCAAACACCGGGACGAAAAACATTCAGTACTTC. The chain employs TRBV11-3 and TRBJ2-4; either TRBD1 or TRBD2 may fit D (5 bases each). The ends were cut back, 4 bases at V and 4 bases at J, with 14 bases in the middle. Per the germline V gene, CDR1 is SGHNT and CDR2 is YENEEA. CDR3 length: 15 residues. Full variable domain (outside the CDR3, taken from reference TRBV11-3 and TRBJ2-4): EAGVVQSPRYKIIEKKQPVAFWCNPISGHNTLYWYLQNLGQGPELLIRYENEEAVDDSQLPKDRFSAERLKGVDSTLKIQPAELGDSAVYLCASSSNTGTKNIQYFGAGTRLSVL.